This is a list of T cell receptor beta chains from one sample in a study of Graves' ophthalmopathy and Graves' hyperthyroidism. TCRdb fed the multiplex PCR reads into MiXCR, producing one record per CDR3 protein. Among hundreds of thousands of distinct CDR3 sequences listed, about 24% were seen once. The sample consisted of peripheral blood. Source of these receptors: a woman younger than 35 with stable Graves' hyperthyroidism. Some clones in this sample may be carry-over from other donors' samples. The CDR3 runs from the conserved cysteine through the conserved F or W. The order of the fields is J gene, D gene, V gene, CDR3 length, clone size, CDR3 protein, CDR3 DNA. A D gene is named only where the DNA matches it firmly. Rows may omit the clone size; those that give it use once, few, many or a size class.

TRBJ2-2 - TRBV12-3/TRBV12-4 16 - CASSLRWQGGSGELFF TGTGCCAGCAGTTTAAGGTGGCAGGGGGGAAGCGGGGAGCTGTTTTTT
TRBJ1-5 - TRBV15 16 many CATSRDGQNSIQPQHF TGTGCCACCAGCAGAGATGGCCAAAACTCTATCCAGCCCCAGCATTTT
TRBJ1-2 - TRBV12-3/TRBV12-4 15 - CASNPKSRTAAGYTF TGTGCCAGCAATCCTAAATCCAGGACGGCGGCTGGCTACACCTTC
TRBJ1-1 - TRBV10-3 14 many CAIKVAGLNTEAFF TGTGCCATCAAGGTTGCAGGGCTGAACACTGAAGCTTTCTTT
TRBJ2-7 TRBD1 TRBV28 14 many CASSPSGGSDEQYF TGTGCCAGCAGTCCTTCAGGGGGCTCTGACGAGCAGTACTTC
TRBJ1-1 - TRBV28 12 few CASSFKVPMAFF TGTGCCAGCAGTTTCAAGGTTCCCATGGCTTTCTTT
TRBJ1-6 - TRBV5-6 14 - CASSTGSRNSPLHF TGTGCCAGCAGCACGGGCTCCCGGAATTCACCCCTCCACTTT
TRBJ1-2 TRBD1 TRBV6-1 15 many CASNRIGTGAYGYTF TGTGCCAGCAACCGAATCGGGACAGGTGCCTATGGCTACACCTTC
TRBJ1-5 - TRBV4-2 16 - CASSPRGGNSNQPQHF TGTGCCAGCAGCCCTCGGGGCGGCAATAGCAATCAGCCCCAGCATTTT
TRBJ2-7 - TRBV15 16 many CATSRGARELPYEQYF TGTGCCACCAGCAGAGGAGCCAGGGAATTACCCTACGAGCAGTACTTC
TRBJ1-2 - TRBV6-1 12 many CAGYGTSYGYTF TGTGCCGGCTACGGGACAAGCTATGGCTACACCTTC
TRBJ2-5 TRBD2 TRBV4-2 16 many CASSQRLAGYQETQYF TGTGCCAGCAGCCAGCGACTAGCGGGTTACCAAGAGACCCAGTACTTC
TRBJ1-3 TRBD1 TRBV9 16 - CASSPPRGQDGNTIYF TGTGCCAGCAGCCCACCACGGGGACAGGACGGAAACACCATATATTTT
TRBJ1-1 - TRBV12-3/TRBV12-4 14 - CATSRRGVSTEAFF TGTGCCACCTCCCGGCGGGGGGTGAGCACTGAAGCTTTCTTT
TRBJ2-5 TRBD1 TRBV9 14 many CASSPTGDGETQYF TGTGCCAGCAGCCCTACAGGGGACGGAGAGACCCAGTACTTC
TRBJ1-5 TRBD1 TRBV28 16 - CASSSSGTAPRQPQHF TGTGCCAGCAGTTCGTCCGGGACAGCCCCGCGACAGCCCCAGCATTTT
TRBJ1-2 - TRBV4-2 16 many CASSQDLRGGNYGYTF TGTGCCAGCAGCCAAGATCTGAGGGGGGGGAACTATGGCTACACCTTC
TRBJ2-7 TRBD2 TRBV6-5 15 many CASSYSSSGGNEQYF TGTGCCAGCAGTTACTCGTCTAGCGGGGGAAACGAGCAGTACTTC
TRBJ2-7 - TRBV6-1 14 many CASSEEAEMGEQYF TGTGCCAGCAGTGAAGAAGCAGAGATGGGGGAGCAGTACTTC
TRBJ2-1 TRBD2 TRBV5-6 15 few CASSLPSGIDNEQFF TGTGCCAGCAGCTTGCCTAGCGGGATAGATAATGAGCAGTTCTTC
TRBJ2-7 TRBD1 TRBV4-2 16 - CASSPGGWTGVREQYF TGTGCCAGCAGCCCCGGAGGTTGGACAGGGGTTCGGGAGCAGTACTTC
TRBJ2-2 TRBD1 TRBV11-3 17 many CASSRPRQGANTGELFF TGTGCCAGCAGCCGCCCGCGACAGGGAGCGAACACCGGGGAGCTGTTTTTT
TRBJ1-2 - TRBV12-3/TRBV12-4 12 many CASLYQFGGYTF TGTGCCAGCTTATACCAGTTCGGGGGCTACACCTTC
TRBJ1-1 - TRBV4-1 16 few CASSQVRGSRTSEAFF TGCGCCAGCAGCCAAGTCCGGGGGAGCCGTACGAGTGAAGCTTTCTTT
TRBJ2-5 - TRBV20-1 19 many CSARDSEGWKRPYQETQYF TGCAGTGCTAGAGATAGTGAGGGATGGAAACGACCGTACCAAGAGACCCAGTACTTC
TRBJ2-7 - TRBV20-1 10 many CSAIRDEQYF TGCAGTGCCATTCGCGACGAGCAGTACTTC
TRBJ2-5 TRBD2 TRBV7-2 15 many CASAGTSQRAETQYF TGTGCCAGTGCCGGGACTAGCCAAAGAGCAGAGACCCAGTACTTC
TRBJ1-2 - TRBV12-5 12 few CASGSLRARYTF TGTGCTAGTGGTTCTTTGAGGGCGCGCTACACCTTC
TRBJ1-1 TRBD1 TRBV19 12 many CATLGAGGLAFF TGTGCCACCCTAGGGGCAGGGGGCTTAGCTTTCTTT
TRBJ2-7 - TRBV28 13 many CASSFSSSYEQYF TGTGCCAGCAGTTTTAGCAGCTCCTACGAGCAGTACTTC
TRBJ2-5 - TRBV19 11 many CASKAGAAQYF TGTGCCAGTAAAGCAGGGGCGGCCCAGTACTTC
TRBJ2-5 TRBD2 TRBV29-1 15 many CSVELLAGGQETQYF TGCAGCGTTGAGTTGCTAGCGGGAGGCCAAGAGACCCAGTACTTC
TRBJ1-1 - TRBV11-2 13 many CASSPGEAIEAFF TGTGCCAGCAGCCCAGGGGAGGCAATTGAAGCTTTCTTT
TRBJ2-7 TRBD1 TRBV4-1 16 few CASSLRADRVGYEQYF TGCGCCAGCAGCCTGAGGGCGGACAGGGTGGGTTACGAGCAGTACTTC
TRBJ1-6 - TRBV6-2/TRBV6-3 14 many CASRSTGSNSPLHF TGTGCCAGCAGGTCTACAGGGTCTAATTCACCCCTCCACTTT
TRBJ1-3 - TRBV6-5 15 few CASSYARGAGNTIYF TGTGCCAGCAGTTACGCTCGGGGGGCTGGAAACACCATATATTTT
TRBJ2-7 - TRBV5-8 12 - CASSGTGTREYF TGTGCCAGCAGCGGGACCGGGACCCGTGAGTACTTC
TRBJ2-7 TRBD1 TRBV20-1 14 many CSARDPDRAYEQYF TGCAGTGCTAGAGATCCGGACAGGGCCTACGAGCAGTACTTC
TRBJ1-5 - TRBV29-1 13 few CSVEEGANQPQHF TGCAGCGTTGAAGAGGGTGCGAATCAGCCCCAGCATTTT
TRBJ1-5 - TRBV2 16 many CASSEIQGRINQPQHF TGTGCCAGCAGTGAGATCCAGGGACGGATCAATCAGCCCCAGCATTTT
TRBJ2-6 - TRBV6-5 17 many CASSYQGRSSEANVLTF TGTGCCAGCAGTTACCAGGGGAGAAGCTCTGAGGCCAACGTCCTGACTTTC
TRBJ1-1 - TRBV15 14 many CATSRGEPGIEAFF TGTGCCACCAGCAGAGGGGAACCAGGGATTGAAGCTTTCTTT
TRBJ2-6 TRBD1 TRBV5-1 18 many CASSLDTGQGSGANVLTF TGCGCCAGCAGCCTCGACACCGGACAGGGTTCTGGGGCCAACGTCCTGACTTTC
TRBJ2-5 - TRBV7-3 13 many CASSLTRQETQYF TGTGCCAGCAGCTTAACGCGGCAAGAGACCCAGTACTTC
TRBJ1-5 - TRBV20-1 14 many CSARDLVSNQPQHF TGCAGTGCTAGAGATCTGGTCAGCAATCAGCCCCAGCATTTT
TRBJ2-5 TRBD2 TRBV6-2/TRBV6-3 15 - CASSYSPSGRQTQYF TGTGCCAGCAGTTACTCTCCTAGCGGGAGGCAGACCCAGTACTTC
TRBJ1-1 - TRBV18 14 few CASSGKGTNTEAFF TGTGCCAGCTCGGGAAAAGGGACAAACACTGAAGCTTTCTTT
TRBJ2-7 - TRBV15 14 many CATSREAGGYEQYF TGTGCCACCAGCAGAGAGGCGGGCGGCTACGAGCAGTACTTC
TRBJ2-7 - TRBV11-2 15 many CASSSTGKTIYEQYF TGTGCCAGCAGCTCAACAGGGAAAACTATCTACGAGCAGTACTTC
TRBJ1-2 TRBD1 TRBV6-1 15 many CASSTTNKQGAGYTF TGTGCCAGCAGTACGACAAATAAACAGGGGGCCGGCTACACCTTC
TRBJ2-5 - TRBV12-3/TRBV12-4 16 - CASSLEMGPLKETQYF TGTGCCAGCAGTTTAGAGATGGGCCCTCTCAAGGAGACCCAGTACTTC
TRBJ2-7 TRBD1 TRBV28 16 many CASSSNRGTPGYEQYF TGTGCCAGCAGTTCCAACAGGGGTACCCCCGGGTACGAGCAGTACTTC
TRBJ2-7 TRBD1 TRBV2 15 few CASRWTGTLTYEQYF TGTGCCAGCAGGTGGACAGGGACACTGACCTACGAGCAGTACTTC
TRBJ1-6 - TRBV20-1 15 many CSAYREASYNSPLHF TGCAGTGCTTACAGGGAGGCCAGCTATAATTCACCCCTCCACTTT
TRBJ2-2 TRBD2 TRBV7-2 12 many CASSHAGDWLFF TGTGCCAGCAGCCACGCGGGGGATTGGCTGTTTTTT
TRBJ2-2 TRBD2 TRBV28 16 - CASSPDEWTSVGELFF TGTGCCAGCAGTCCCGACGAGTGGACTAGCGTCGGGGAGCTGTTTTTT
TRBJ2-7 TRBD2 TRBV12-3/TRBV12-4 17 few CASSLRGRGLAGVEQYF TGTGCCAGCAGTCTCAGGGGTAGAGGCCTAGCGGGAGTTGAGCAGTACTTC
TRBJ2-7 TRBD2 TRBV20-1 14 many CSARLAGGSYEQYF TGCAGTGCACGACTAGCGGGAGGTTCCTACGAGCAGTACTTC
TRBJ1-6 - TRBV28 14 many CASTKTGLSSPLHF TGTGCCAGCACAAAAACCGGGCTATCTTCACCCCTCCACTTT